The entry below gives a single T cell receptor (beta chain) sequence along with its context. Profiling relied on immunoSEQ multiplex PCR, and the TCRdb table lists in-frame clones only, not all of them. Of about 430,000 clones listed, approximately 88% are singletons. The V gene lost 6 bases and the J gene lost 6 bases, with 11 bases spanning the gap. Germline V gene sequence: CDR1 SNHLY, CDR2 FYNNEI. The CDR3 is made up of 12 amino acids. Study members were between about 18 and 100 years old and lived in about two dozen US regions. Membership in each cohort depended on participant-reported clinical history. This sample is drawn from a study of blood T cell repertoires in COVID-19. Study information: COVID-19 samples, acute and convalescent, were from the United States, Italy and Spain.

The TCR comes from a woman in her twenties or thirties with acute COVID-19. The source material was PBMCs or T cells enriched from blood (not recorded which). V gene TRBV2 combines with J gene TRBJ1-1; weak D call: TRBD1 (5 bases). CDR3 nucleotides: TGTGCCAGCAGCCGACAGTTAGCTGAAGCTTTCTTT. It yields the protein CASSRQLAEAFF.